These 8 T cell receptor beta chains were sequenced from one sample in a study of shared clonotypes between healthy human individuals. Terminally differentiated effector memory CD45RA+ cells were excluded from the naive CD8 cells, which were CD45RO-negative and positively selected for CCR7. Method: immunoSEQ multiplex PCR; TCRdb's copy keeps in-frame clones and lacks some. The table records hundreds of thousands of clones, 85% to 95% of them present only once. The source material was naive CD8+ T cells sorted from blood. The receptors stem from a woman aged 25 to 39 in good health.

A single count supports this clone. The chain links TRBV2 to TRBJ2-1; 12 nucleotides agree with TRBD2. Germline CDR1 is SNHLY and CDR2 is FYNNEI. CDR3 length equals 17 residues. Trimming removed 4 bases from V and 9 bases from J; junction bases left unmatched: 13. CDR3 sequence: CASSGRLAGDSLGEQFF. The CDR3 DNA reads TGTGCCAGCAGTGGCCGACTAGCGGGAGATTCCTTAGGTGAGCAGTTCTTC.

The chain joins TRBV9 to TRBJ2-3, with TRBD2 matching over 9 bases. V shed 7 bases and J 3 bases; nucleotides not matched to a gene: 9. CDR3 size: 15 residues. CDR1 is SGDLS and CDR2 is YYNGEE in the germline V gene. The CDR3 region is CASGSGSRSTDTQYF. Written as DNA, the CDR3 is TGTGCCAGCGGTAGCGGGAGTAGGTCGACAGATACGCAGTATTTT. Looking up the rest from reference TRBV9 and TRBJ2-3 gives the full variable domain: DSGVTQTPKHLITATGQRVTLRCSPRSGDLSVYWYQQSLDQGLQFLIQYYNGEERAKGNILERFSAQQFPDLHSELNLSSLELGDSALYFCASGSGSRSTDTQYFGPGTRLTVL.

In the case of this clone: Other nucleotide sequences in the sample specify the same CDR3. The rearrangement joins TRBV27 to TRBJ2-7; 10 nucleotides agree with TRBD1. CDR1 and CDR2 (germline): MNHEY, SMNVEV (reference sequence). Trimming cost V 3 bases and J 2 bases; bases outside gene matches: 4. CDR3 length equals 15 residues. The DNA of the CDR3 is TGTGCCAGCAGTTTCGGGACAGGGGCCGCCTACGAGCAGTACTTC. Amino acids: CASSFGTGAAYEQYF.

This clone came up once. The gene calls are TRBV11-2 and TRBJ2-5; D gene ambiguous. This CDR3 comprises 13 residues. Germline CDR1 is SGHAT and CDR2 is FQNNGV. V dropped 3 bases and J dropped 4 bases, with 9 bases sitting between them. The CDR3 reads CASSLELGETQYF. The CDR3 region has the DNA TGTGCCAGCAGCTTGGAGCTGGGAGAGACCCAGTACTTC. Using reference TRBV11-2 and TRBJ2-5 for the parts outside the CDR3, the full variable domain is EAGVAQSPRYKIIEKRQSVAFWCNPISGHATLYWYQQILGQGPKLLIQFQNNGVVDDSQLPKDRFSAERLKGVDSTLKIQPAKLEDSAVYLCASSLELGETQYFGPGTRLLVL.

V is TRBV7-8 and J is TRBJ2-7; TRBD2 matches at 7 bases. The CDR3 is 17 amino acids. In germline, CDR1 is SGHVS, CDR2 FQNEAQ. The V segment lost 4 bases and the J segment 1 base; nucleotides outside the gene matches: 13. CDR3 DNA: TGTGCCAGCAGCTATCTCCCTAGCGGCGGGCATTCCTACGAGCAGTACTTC. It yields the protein CASSYLPSGGHSYEQYF.

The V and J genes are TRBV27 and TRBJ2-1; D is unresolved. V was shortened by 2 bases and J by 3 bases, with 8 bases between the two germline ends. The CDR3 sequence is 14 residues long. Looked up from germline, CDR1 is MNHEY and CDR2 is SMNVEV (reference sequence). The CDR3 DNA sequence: TGTGCCAGCAGTTTAGGCGACATCTACAATGAGCAGTTCTTC. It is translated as CASSLGDIYNEQFF.

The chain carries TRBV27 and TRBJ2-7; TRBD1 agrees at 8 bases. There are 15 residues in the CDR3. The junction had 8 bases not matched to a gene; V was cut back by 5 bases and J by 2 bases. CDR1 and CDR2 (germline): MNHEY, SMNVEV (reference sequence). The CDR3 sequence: CASSTTGTGTYEQYF. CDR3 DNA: TGTGCCAGCAGTACCACCGGGACAGGAACCTACGAGCAGTACTTC.

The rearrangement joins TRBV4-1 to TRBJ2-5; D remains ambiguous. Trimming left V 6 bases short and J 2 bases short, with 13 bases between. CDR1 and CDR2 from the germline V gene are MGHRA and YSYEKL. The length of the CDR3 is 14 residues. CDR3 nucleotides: TGCGCCAGCAGAGGCAGTGGGAAACAAGAGACCCAGTACTTC. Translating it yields CASRGSGKQETQYF.